Listed below are T cell receptor beta chains from one sample, sequenced in a study of identical twins. MiXCR was run by TCRdb on the 5' RACE reads, yielding one entry per CDR3 protein. The sample lists some 100,000 distinct CDR3 sequences; 5.5% to 7% were seen once. The sequenced sample consisted of memory T cells sorted from blood. The receptors stem from a woman aged 50 to 60 in good health. Each CDR3 is given without its conserved first and last residue. The order of the fields is V gene, J gene, CDR3 protein.

TRBV11-2	TRBJ2-1	ASSLVGTMSNEQF
TRBV19	TRBJ1-2	ASSLTGDASEGYT
TRBV14	TRBJ2-3	ASSLSQGGRDTQY
TRBV6-2/TRBV6-3	TRBJ2-7	ASSYEEGSYEQY
TRBV20-1	TRBJ2-7	SATRGGRRNEQY
TRBV12-3/TRBV12-4	TRBJ2-3	ASSLTSGGTDTQY
TRBV6-6	TRBJ2-7	ASTLAGPLYEQY
TRBV7-2	TRBJ1-1	ASSLWGANTEAF
TRBV6-1	TRBJ2-1	ASRVYNEQF
TRBV20-1	TRBJ1-4	SAKGFATEKLF
TRBV6-5	TRBJ2-7	ASRKQGGEQY
TRBV18	TRBJ1-1	ASSPLSRGNTEAF
TRBV9	TRBJ1-2	ASSVTENPGVDYGYT
TRBV12-3/TRBV12-4	TRBJ2-1	ASSFRSSYNEQF
TRBV7-7	TRBJ2-2	ASSSKVAGELF
TRBV5-1	TRBJ1-1	ASGQGVSTEAF